These 3 T cell receptor beta chains were all obtained from the same sample, sequenced in a study of naive and memory T cell subsets (TCRdb year 2017). On the study overall, not on this receptor specifically: A few larger clonotypes were present in naive repertoires, especially CD8 naive repertoires, and these clonotypes were possibly memory cells re-expressing CD45RA.

For these TCRs, the target antigens are not known. The library relied on UMI-ligation and nested PCR. Instrument used: Illumina MiSeq. The beta constant-region primer consisted of an equimolar mixture of two oligonucleotides that together covered TRBC1 and TRBC2. Four rounds of PCR were used to amplify ligated cDNA, with nested alpha and beta constant-region primers being used together with the SP2 primer. Clones were called with MiXCR by TCRdb after fastp trimmed the public reads at Q25, and only in-frame beta chains were retained. Each entry merges the rows of one CDR3 protein and shows their most common DNA and genes. The sample table contains over 130,000 distinct CDR3 sequences; only one count was recorded for under 25% of them. Roughly 0.68% of the sample is in the top ten clones. The specimen sequenced was naive CD8+ T cells from blood. In the paper's terms, the cell subset or site label means: naive T cells, CD45RA high CD27+. These receptors all stem from a human donor in good health.

The V gene is TRBV7-9, the J gene TRBJ2-4; no firm D call. From germline, CDR1 is SEHNR and CDR2 FQNEAQ (reference sequence). Between the trimmed V and J ends, which lost 0 bases and 3 bases, there was a span of 15 bases. The CDR3 is 17 residues long. CDR3 amino acids: CASSLAFGHWDKNIQYF. The CDR3 DNA reads as TGTGCCAGCAGCTTAGCTTTTGGGCATTGGGACAAAAACATTCAGTACTTC.

This chain uses TRBV27 with TRBJ2-7; possibly TRBD1 or TRBD2 for D (6 bases each). V lost 0 bases, J lost 2 bases, and 11 bases lay in between. Germline lookup yields CDR1 MNHEY and CDR2 SMNVEV (reference sequence). The CDR3 is made up of 15 amino acids. CDR3 DNA sequence: TGTGCCAGCAGTTTATCGGGGGGCCTTCCCTACGAGCAGTACTTC. It is translated as CASSLSGGLPYEQYF.

The gene calls are TRBV6-2 or TRBV6-3 and TRBJ1-5; TRBD1 might be the D (5 bases). With 5 bases removed from V and 1 base from J, the gap between germline ends came to 9 bases. Per germline, CDR1 MNHEY and CDR2 SVGEGT. The CDR3 covers 14 residues. CDR3 in DNA: TGTGCCAGCAGTGGGGACTTCAGCAATCAGCCCCAGCATTTT. It specifies CASSGDFSNQPQHF.